Presented here are 9 T cell receptor beta chains from one specimen sequenced in a study of identical twins. Each CDR3 protein is one row after TCRdb ran MiXCR on the 5' RACE reads. The repertoire holds approximately 670,000 distinct CDR3 sequences, with 5.5% to 7.5% as singletons. Sample: naive T cells sorted from blood. The receptors stem from a man between 18 and 29 years old in good health.

This clonotype has at least ten counts. V and J are TRBV4-2 and TRBJ1-5; unclear D gene. The CDR3 contains 13 residues. V lost 0 bases and J 6 bases, leaving 6 bases between the germline ends. Germline-derived CDR1 and CDR2 are LGHNA and YNFKEQ. DNA for the CDR3: TGTGCCAGCAGCCAAGATCGGGCTCAGCCCCAGCATTTT. Its translation: CASSQDRAQPQHF.

The chain joins TRBV3-1 to TRBJ2-7, with a weak D call TRBD1 (6 bases). V was cut by 0 bases and J by 6 bases, with 15 bases left in between. The CDR3 is made up of 15 amino acids. Germline lookup yields CDR1 LGHDT and CDR2 YNNKEL (reference sequence). The CDR3 region is CASSQDLGRGREQYF. DNA of the CDR3: TGTGCCAGCAGCCAAGACCTGGGCAGGGGCCGCGAGCAGTACTTC.

The sample holds one count of this clonotype. Mismatch with germline at one junction end may stem from a read error. This chain connects TRBV24-1 to TRBJ2-2; maybe TRBD2 (5 bases). CDR3 length: 15 amino acids. Per germline, CDR1 KGHDR and CDR2 SFDVKD. CDR3 sequence: CATSDIRRGTGELCF. CDR3 in DNA: TGTGCCACCAGTGATATCCGCCGGGGAACCGGGGAGCTGTGTTTT.

This clonotype has a handful of counts. The chain joins TRBV5-1 to TRBJ1-4; D perhaps matches TRBD1 (6 bases). V was pared by 5 bases and J by 4 bases, with 9 bases between. This CDR3 spans 13 amino acids. Germline values: CDR1 SGHRS, CDR2 YFSETQ. CDR3: CASRDRDNEKLFF. The CDR3 DNA follows: TGCGCCAGCAGGGACAGAGATAATGAAAAACTGTTTTTT.

This clonotype was observed at least ten times. The chain recombines TRBV4-2 with TRBJ2-7; 8 bases agree with TRBD2. The germline gives CDR1 LGHNA, CDR2 YNFKEQ. V was pared by 4 bases and J by 2 bases, with 7 bases of the junction left unmatched. The CDR3 is made up of 15 amino acids. The CDR3 sequence is CASSPPGGRTYEQYF. The CDR3 DNA reads as TGTGCCAGCAGCCCCCCGGGAGGGCGTACCTACGAGCAGTACTTC.

In nucleotides, the CDR3 is TGTGCCAGCAGCTTAGAGGGGTTGGCTGGAAACACCATATATTTT. This codes for CASSLEGLAGNTIYF. V usage is TRBV7-2 and J usage is TRBJ1-3, with D perhaps matching TRBD1 (5 bases). Germline assignment: CDR1 SGHTA and CDR2 FQGNSA. This CDR3 comprises 15 residues. V lost 1 base, J lost 2 bases, and 9 bases lay in between. Filled out from reference TRBV7-2 and TRBJ1-3, the complete variable domain reads GAGVSQSPSNKVTEKGKDVELRCDPISGHTALYWYRQSLGQGLEFLIYFQGNSAPDKSGLPSDRFSAERTGGSVSTLTIQRTQQEDSAVYLCASSLEGLAGNTIYFGEGSWLTVV.

Ten or more counts support this clonotype. This chain uses TRBV20-1 with TRBJ2-5; TRBD2 aligns across 11 bases. Trimming removed 5 bases from V and 2 bases from J; junction bases left unmatched: 10. The CDR3 is 16 residues long. Germline-derived CDR1 and CDR2 are DFQATT and SNEGSKA (reference sequence). The CDR3 loop reads CSAWGTSGTTQETQYF. CDR3 in DNA: TGCAGTGCTTGGGGGACTAGCGGAACGACTCAAGAGACCCAGTACTTC.

The J gene is TRBJ2-7, the V gene TRBV6-1; 8 positions agree with TRBD2. The CDR3 extends over 13 amino acids. V dropped 10 bases and J dropped 3; count of bases not matched to a gene: 8. In germline, CDR1 is MNHNS, CDR2 SASEGT. CDR3 bases: TGTGCCACCACTAGCGGCGGGAGCTACGAGCAGTACGTC. It specifies CATTSGGSYEQYV.

This clonotype showed up just a few times. The chain employs TRBV19 and TRBJ2-7; TRBD2 agrees at 12 bases. Germline CDR1 and CDR2: LNHDA and SQIVND (reference sequence). This CDR3 is built from 16 residues. After removal of 6 bases from V and 3 bases from J, the junction contained 9 bases not matched to a gene. CDR3 sequence (DNA): TGTGCCAGTAGCGACCCCACTAGCGGGAGGTTCTACGAGCAGTACTTC. This translates into CASSDPTSGRFYEQYF.